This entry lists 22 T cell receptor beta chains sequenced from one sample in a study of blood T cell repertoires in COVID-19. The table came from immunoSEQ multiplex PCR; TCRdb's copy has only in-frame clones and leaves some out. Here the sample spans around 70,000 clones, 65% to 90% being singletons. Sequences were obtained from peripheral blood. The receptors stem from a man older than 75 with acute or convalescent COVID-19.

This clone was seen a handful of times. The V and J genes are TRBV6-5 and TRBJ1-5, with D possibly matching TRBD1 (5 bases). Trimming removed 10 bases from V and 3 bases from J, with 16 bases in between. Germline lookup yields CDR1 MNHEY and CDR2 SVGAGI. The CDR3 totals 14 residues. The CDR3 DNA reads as TGTGCCACCAAACAGGACGAGTTCAATCAGCCCCAGCATTTT. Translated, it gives CATKQDEFNQPQHF.

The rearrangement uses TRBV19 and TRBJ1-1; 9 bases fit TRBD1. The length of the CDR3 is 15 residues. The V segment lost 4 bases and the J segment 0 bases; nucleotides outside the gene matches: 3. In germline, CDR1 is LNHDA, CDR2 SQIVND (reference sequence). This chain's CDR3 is CASSKRTGVNTEAFF. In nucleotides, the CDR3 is TGTGCCAGTAGTAAGCGGACAGGGGTGAACACTGAAGCTTTCTTT.

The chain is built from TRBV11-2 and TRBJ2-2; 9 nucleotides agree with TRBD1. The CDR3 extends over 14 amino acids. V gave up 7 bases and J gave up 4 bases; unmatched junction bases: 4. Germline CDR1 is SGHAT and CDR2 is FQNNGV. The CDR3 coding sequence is TGTGCCAGCACCTTGACAGGGGGCACCGGGGAGCTGTTTTTT. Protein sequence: CASTLTGGTGELFF.

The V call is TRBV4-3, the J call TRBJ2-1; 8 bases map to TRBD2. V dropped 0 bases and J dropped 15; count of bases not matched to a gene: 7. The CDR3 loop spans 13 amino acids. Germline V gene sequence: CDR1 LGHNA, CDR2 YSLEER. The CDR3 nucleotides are TGCGCCAGCAGCCAAGATTTGGCGGGAGGCCCGTTCTTC. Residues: CASSQDLAGGPFF.

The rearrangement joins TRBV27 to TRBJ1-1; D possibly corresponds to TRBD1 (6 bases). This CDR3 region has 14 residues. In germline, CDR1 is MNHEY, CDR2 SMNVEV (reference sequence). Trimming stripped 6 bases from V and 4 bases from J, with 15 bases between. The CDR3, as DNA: TGTGCCAGCAGCTGGTCAGGGGCGAGCACTGAAGCTTTCTTT. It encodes CASSWSGASTEAFF.

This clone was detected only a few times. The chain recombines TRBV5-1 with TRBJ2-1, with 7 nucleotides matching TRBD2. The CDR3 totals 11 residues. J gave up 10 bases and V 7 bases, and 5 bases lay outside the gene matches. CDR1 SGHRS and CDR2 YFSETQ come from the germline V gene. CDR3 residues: CASWEGREQFF. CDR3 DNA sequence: TGCGCCAGCTGGGAGGGCCGAGAGCAGTTCTTC.

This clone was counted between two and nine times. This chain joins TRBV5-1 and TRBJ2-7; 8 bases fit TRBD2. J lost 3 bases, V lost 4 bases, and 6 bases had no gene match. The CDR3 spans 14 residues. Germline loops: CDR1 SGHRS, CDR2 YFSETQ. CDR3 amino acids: CASSEPGLDYEQYF. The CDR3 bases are TGCGCCAGCAGCGAACCGGGACTAGACTACGAGCAGTACTTC.

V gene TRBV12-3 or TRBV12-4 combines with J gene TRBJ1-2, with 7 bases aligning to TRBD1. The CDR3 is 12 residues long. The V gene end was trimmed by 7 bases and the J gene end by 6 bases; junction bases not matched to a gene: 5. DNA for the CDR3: TGTGCCAGCACCGGGACAGTCGATGGCTACACCTTC. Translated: CASTGTVDGYTF.

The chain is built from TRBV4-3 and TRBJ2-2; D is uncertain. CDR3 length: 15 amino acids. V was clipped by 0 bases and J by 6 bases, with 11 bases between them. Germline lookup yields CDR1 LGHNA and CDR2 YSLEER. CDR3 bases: TGCGCCAGCAGCCAAGATGCCGGTCTAGCCGGGGAGCTGTTTTTT. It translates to CASSQDAGLAGELFF.

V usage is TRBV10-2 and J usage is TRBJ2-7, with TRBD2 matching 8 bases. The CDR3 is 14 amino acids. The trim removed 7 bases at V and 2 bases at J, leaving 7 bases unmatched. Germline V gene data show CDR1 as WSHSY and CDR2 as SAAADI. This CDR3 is CASTSGGTAYEQYF. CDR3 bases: TGCGCCAGCACGAGCGGGGGTACAGCCTACGAGCAGTACTTC.

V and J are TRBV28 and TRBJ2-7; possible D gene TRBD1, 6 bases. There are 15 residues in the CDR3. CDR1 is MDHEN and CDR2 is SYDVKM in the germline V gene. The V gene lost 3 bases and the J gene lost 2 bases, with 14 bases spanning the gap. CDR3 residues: CASSLRDKPPYEQYF. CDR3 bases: TGTGCCAGCAGTTTGAGGGACAAACCTCCCTACGAGCAGTACTTC.

The CDR3 DNA follows: TGTGCCAGCAGTTACCAGGCGGGGTATAATTCACCCCTCCACTTT. It is translated as CASSYQAGYNSPLHF. V usage is TRBV6-5 and J usage is TRBJ1-6; no clear D. CDR3 length: 15 residues. The V gene lost 2 bases and the J gene lost 4 bases, with 9 bases spanning the gap. CDR1 is MNHEY and CDR2 is SVGAGI in the germline V gene.

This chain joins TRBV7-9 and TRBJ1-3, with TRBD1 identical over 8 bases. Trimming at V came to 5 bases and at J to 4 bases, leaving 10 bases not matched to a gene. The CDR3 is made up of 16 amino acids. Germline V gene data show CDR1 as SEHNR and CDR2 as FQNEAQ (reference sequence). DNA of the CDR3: TGTGCCAGCAGCCATTCGGACAGGGTCAAGGGAAACACCATATATTTT. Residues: CASSHSDRVKGNTIYF.

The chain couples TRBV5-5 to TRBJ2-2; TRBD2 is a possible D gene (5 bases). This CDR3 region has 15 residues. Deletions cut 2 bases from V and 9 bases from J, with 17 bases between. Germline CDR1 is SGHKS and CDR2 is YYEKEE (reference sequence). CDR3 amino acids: CASSFRREGPRELFF. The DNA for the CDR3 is TGTGCCAGCAGCTTTCGCCGGGAAGGGCCCCGGGAGCTGTTTTTT.

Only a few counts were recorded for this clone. The CDR3 reads CASSLGGTGNTIYF. Written as DNA, the CDR3 is TGTGCCAGCAGTTTAGGAGGGACCGGAAACACCATATATTTT. This chain joins TRBV28 and TRBJ1-3; D might be TRBD1 (5 bases). CDR3 length: 14 residues. Germline V lookup: CDR1 MDHEN, CDR2 SYDVKM. The V end was cut by 2 bases, the J end by 4 bases, with 9 bases between.

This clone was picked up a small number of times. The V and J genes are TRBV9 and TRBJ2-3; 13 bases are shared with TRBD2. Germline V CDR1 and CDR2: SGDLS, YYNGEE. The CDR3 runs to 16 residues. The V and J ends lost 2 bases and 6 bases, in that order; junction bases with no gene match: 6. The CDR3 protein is CASSVGTSGVSDTQYF. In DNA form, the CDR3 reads TGTGCCAGCAGCGTCGGGACTAGCGGGGTATCGGATACGCAGTATTTT. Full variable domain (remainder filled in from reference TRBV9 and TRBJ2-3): DSGVTQTPKHLITATGQRVTLRCSPRSGDLSVYWYQQSLDQGLQFLIQYYNGEERAKGNILERFSAQQFPDLHSELNLSSLELGDSALYFCASSVGTSGVSDTQYFGPGTRLTVL.

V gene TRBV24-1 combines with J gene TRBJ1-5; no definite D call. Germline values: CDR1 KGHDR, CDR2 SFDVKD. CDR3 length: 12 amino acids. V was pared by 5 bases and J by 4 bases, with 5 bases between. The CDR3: CATSGQNQPQHF. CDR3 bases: TGTGCCACCAGTGGGCAAAATCAGCCCCAGCATTTT.

CDR3 in amino acids: CASFDRGYLGTEAFF. DNA for the CDR3: TGCGCCAGCTTCGACAGGGGGTATTTGGGCACTGAAGCTTTCTTT. This rearrangement joins TRBV5-1 to TRBJ1-1; 9 nucleotides agree with TRBD1. The V and J ends lost 7 bases and 4 bases, in that order; junction bases with no gene match: 11. Germline V gene lookup returns CDR1 SGHRS and CDR2 YFSETQ. This CDR3 has 15 residues.

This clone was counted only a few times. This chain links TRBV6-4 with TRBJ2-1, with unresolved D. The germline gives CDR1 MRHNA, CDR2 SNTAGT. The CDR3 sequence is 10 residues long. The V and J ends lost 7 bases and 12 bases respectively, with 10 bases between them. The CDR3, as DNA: TGTGCCAGCAAGCCCCTTAGGCAGTTCTTC. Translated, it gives CASKPLRQFF.

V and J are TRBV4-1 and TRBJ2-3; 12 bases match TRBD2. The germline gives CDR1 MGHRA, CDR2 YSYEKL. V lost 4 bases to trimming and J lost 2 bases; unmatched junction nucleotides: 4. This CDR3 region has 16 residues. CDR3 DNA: TGCGCCAGCAGCCTAGGACTAGCGGGGATCACAGATACGCAGTATTTT. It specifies CASSLGLAGITDTQYF.

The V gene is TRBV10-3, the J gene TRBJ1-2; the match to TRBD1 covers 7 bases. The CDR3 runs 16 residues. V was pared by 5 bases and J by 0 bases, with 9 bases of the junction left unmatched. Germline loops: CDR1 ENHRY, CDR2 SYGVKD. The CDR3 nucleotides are TGTGCCATCAGTATCCGGGACAGTTCCTCTAACTATGGCTACACCTTC. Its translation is CAISIRDSSSNYGYTF.

The CDR3, as DNA: TGTGCCAGCAGCCCTCTAGCGGGGCCTTCCACAGATACGCAGTATTTT. Encoded protein: CASSPLAGPSTDTQYF. This chain uses TRBV6-2 or TRBV6-3 with TRBJ2-3, with 9 bases fitting TRBD2. V trimming: 6 bases; J trimming: 2 bases; junction bases outside the gene matches: 9. CDR1 and CDR2 (germline): MNHEY, SVGEGT. This CDR3 has 16 residues.